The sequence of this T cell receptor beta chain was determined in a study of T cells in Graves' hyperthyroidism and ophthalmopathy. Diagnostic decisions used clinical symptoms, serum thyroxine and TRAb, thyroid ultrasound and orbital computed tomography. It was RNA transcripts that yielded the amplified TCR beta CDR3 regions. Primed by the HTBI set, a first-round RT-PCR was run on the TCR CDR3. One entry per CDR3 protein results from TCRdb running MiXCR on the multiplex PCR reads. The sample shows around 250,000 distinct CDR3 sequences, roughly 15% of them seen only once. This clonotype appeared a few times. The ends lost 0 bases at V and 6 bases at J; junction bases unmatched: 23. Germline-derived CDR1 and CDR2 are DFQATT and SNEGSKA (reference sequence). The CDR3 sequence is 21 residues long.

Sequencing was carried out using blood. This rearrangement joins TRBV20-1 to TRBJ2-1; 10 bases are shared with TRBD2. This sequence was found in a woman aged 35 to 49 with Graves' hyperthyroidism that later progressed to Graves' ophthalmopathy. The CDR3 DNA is TGCAGTGCTAGAGATTCCGCGGCGGGGAGAGCGGGAGGGCCCCTTTTCAATGAGCAGTTCTTC. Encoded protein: CSARDSAAGRAGGPLFNEQFF.